The rows below give T cell receptor beta chains drawn from one sample of a study of T cell changes during pregnancy in multiple sclerosis. Sequencing used immunoSEQ multiplex PCR; TCRdb keeps in-frame clones, though not all of them. The sample gives roughly 100,000 clones, almost 95% of which show up once; around 0.84% is in the top ten. This sample comprised peripheral blood, obtained after pregnancy. These receptors were taken from a female donor with multiple sclerosis, enrolled in a pregnancy study. Both conserved end residues are part of each CDR3. Fields, in order: clone size, J gene, V gene, D gene, CDR3 DNA, CDR3 protein. The D gene is left open where the match is weak. For some rows the clone size is stated as once, few or many, or as a class when expanded; others skip it.

NA	TRBJ1-2	TRBV7-9	NA	TGTGCCAGCAGTTTTAACAGGGATGGCTACACCTTC	CASSFNRDGYTF
NA	TRBJ1-3	TRBV5-1	NA	TGCGCCAGCAGCTTGGTTGTGGGCGCCGCTGGAAACACCATATATTTT	CASSLVVGAAGNTIYF
NA	TRBJ2-2	TRBV10-3	NA	TGTGCCATCAGTTTAGCGGCCCTAAACGGGGAGCTGTTTTTT	CAISLAALNGELFF
once	TRBJ1-3	TRBV5-4	TRBD1	TGTGCCAGCAGTACAGGGGGACCCGGAAACACCATATATTTT	CASSTGGPGNTIYF
NA	TRBJ2-7	TRBV29-1	NA	TGCAGCGTTGTGGACAGAGCGCTCTACGAGCAGTACTTC	CSVVDRALYEQYF
NA	TRBJ2-3	TRBV5-1	TRBD2	TGCGCCAGCAGCTTGTACACTAGCGGCTGGGGGACAGATACGCAGTATTTT	CASSLYTSGWGTDTQYF
NA	TRBJ2-1	TRBV19	TRBD1	TGTGCCAGTAGTTTTGGGACAGGAAACAATGAGCAGTTCTTC	CASSFGTGNNEQFF
NA	TRBJ1-2	TRBV7-8	TRBD1	TGTGCCAGCAGCTTAGGAAGACAGGGCGATGGCTACACCTTC	CASSLGRQGDGYTF
NA	TRBJ1-2	TRBV2	TRBD1	TGTGCCAGCAGCCGGACAGGAACTAACTATGGCTACACCTTC	CASSRTGTNYGYTF
NA	TRBJ1-2	TRBV5-1	NA	TGCGCCAGCAGCTTGGACAGTACTAACTATGGCTACACCTTC	CASSLDSTNYGYTF
once	TRBJ1-2	TRBV2	TRBD1	TGTGCCAGCATCCTAACAGGGGGCCGGGATGGCTACACCTTC	CASILTGGRDGYTF
NA	TRBJ2-1	TRBV6-6	TRBD2	TGTGCCAGCAGTTACCCTAGCGGGAGCTCCTACAATGAGCAGTTCTTC	CASSYPSGSSYNEQFF
NA	TRBJ1-1	TRBV5-1	NA	TGCGCCAGCCAAGAAGGGCCTCGGGGGGAAGCTTTCTTT	CASQEGPRGEAFF
NA	TRBJ1-1	TRBV6-1	NA	TGTGCCAGCAGTGAACCCGTATTGAACACTGAAGCTTTCTTT	CASSEPVLNTEAFF
NA	TRBJ1-2	TRBV29-1	TRBD1	TGCAGCGCATCCTCAGGGGGCGCCGCCCCCCTAGCTAACTATGGCTACACCTTC	CSASSGGAAPLANYGYTF
NA	TRBJ2-3	TRBV5-1	NA	TGCGCCAGCAGCCAACTGACCTCGGGGGGCACAGATACGCAGTATTTT	CASSQLTSGGTDTQYF
NA	TRBJ1-3	TRBV30	NA	TGTGCCTGGAGTGCCTCGGAGGGAAACACCATATATTTT	CAWSASEGNTIYF
NA	TRBJ2-2	TRBV14	TRBD2	TGTGCCAGCAGCCATCCCGCTACTAGCGGGAGTGACACCGGGGAGCTGTTTTTT	CASSHPATSGSDTGELFF
NA	TRBJ2-1	TRBV28	NA	TGTGCCAGCAGTTTATCTCCTAGCGTTCATAGGAGCTCCTACAATGAGCAGTTCTTC	CASSLSPSVHRSSYNEQFF
NA	TRBJ1-2	TRBV19	NA	TGTGCCAGTAGTATAGTGGCACCGAACTATGGCTACACCTTC	CASSIVAPNYGYTF
NA	TRBJ2-7	TRBV15	NA	TGTGCCACCAGCAGAGAGGGCGGGGCCTACGAGCAGTACTTC	CATSREGGAYEQYF
NA	TRBJ2-1	TRBV2	TRBD2	TGTGCCAGCAGTTCAATAGCGGGACGCTCCTACAATGAGCAGTTCTTC	CASSSIAGRSYNEQFF
NA	TRBJ2-5	TRBV19	NA	TGTGCCAGTAGTGCCCCCTGGGGAGGAGAGACCCAGTACTTC	CASSAPWGGETQYF
NA	TRBJ1-1	TRBV19	NA	TGTGCCAGTAGTATACCCAGGGGCCATGGTGACACTGAAGCTTTCTTT	CASSIPRGHGDTEAFF
NA	TRBJ2-5	TRBV18	TRBD1	TGTGCCAGCTCACCACCCTGGGACAGGGGGCGTGGAGAGACCCAGTACTTC	CASSPPWDRGRGETQYF
NA	TRBJ1-1	TRBV6-5	NA	TGTGCCAGCGGCTACAGGTCCCCAGCTTTCTTT	CASGYRSPAFF
NA	TRBJ2-1	TRBV6-4	NA	TGTGCCAGCAGGGTAGTAGCGATCTCAGGTGAGCAGTTCTTC	CASRVVAISGEQFF
NA	TRBJ2-1	TRBV11-2	TRBD2	TGTGCCAGCAGCCAAACGGGAGGGTGGGGGGAGCAGTTCTTC	CASSQTGGWGEQFF
NA	TRBJ2-7	TRBV11-1	NA	TGTGCCAGCAGCTTGGTAGCGCCCTACGAGCAGTACTTC	CASSLVAPYEQYF
NA	TRBJ1-2	TRBV5-1	NA	TGCGCCAGCTCCCCCGATGGGGGGGGCTATGGCTACACCTTC	CASSPDGGGYGYTF
NA	TRBJ2-1	TRBV5-5	NA	TGTGCCAGCAGCTTGGGTCCGACTAGAAATGAGCAGTTCTTC	CASSLGPTRNEQFF
once	TRBJ1-5	TRBV19	NA	TGTGCCAGTAGTATAGGGACAGCATATAGCAATCAGCCCCAGCATTTT	CASSIGTAYSNQPQHF
NA	TRBJ1-2	TRBV19	TRBD1	TGTGCCAGCTTCGACAGGGGCAACTATGGCTACACCTTC	CASFDRGNYGYTF
NA	TRBJ1-6	TRBV4-2	NA	TGTGCCAGCAGCCAAGTCCAGGGGACTTCACCCCTCCACTTT	CASSQVQGTSPLHF
NA	TRBJ2-2	TRBV27	TRBD2	TGTGCCAGCCAACTAGCGGGAGGGCCTACCGGGGAGCTGTTTTTT	CASQLAGGPTGELFF
NA	TRBJ2-7	TRBV5-1	TRBD2	TGCGCCAGCAGCTTGCTTAGCGGGAGTTACGAGCAGTACTTC	CASSLLSGSYEQYF
NA	TRBJ1-1	TRBV7-8	TRBD1	TGTGCCAGCAGCTCAGATTATACAGGGGTGAGGAGGGTAGTACGAGCTTTCTTT	CASSSDYTGVRRVVRAFF
NA	TRBJ1-1	TRBV28	TRBD1	TGTGCCAGCAGGGCAGGACAGGGGAGGGGGATGAACACTGAAGCTTTCTTT	CASRAGQGRGMNTEAFF
NA	TRBJ1-4	TRBV6-5	NA	TGTGCCAGCAGTTCGAACAGTAATGAAAAACTGTTTTTT	CASSSNSNEKLFF
once	TRBJ1-5	TRBV7-9	NA	TGTGCCAGCAGCTCAACAGCAAGCAATCAGCCCCAGCATTTT	CASSSTASNQPQHF
NA	TRBJ1-2	TRBV11-2	TRBD1	TGTGCCAGCAGCTTAACCGCGGACAGGGTCTCAAGCTACACCTTC	CASSLTADRVSSYTF
NA	TRBJ1-1	TRBV5-4	NA	TGTGCCAGCAGCTTGGCCGGGACTCTGAACACTGAAGCTTTCTTT	CASSLAGTLNTEAFF
few	TRBJ1-6	TRBV9	NA	TGTGCCAGCAGCGTAGGGAGCTCCTATAATTCACCCCTCCACTTT	CASSVGSSYNSPLHF
NA	TRBJ2-5	TRBV7-3	TRBD2	TGTGCCAGCAGCCTAGGGACTAGCGTAGGAGAGACCCAGTACTTC	CASSLGTSVGETQYF
NA	TRBJ2-7	TRBV6-6	NA	TGTGCCAGCAGCCCTGGGCTAGCGCTTTACGAGCAGTACTTC	CASSPGLALYEQYF
once	TRBJ2-1	TRBV7-6	TRBD2	TGTGCCAGCAGCTTAGGCGGGAGACGAGCCAATGAGCAGTTCTTC	CASSLGGRRANEQFF
NA	TRBJ1-1	TRBV2	TRBD1	TGTGCCAGCAGTGATACACCCCGGACAGGGGGAACTGAAGCTTTCTTT	CASSDTPRTGGTEAFF
NA	TRBJ1-4	TRBV6-5	NA	TGTGCCAGCAGGCAGGGTACGGAAAAACTGTTTTTT	CASRQGTEKLFF
NA	TRBJ2-3	TRBV6-6	TRBD2	TGTGCCAGCAGTTCGCCGTGGGGGGGAGAAGATACGCAGTATTTT	CASSSPWGGEDTQYF
NA	TRBJ2-6	TRBV7-8	NA	TGTGCCAGCAGCCCCAAGGCAGGTCCCGGGGCCAACGTCCTGACTTTC	CASSPKAGPGANVLTF
once	TRBJ2-5	TRBV7-3	TRBD1	TGTGCCAGCAGCTACCACCGGACAGGGCTTTTGGAGACCCAGTACTTC	CASSYHRTGLLETQYF
NA	TRBJ2-1	TRBV29-1	NA	TGCAGCGTTGAAGAACAGGGACCTAAGTACAATGAGCAGTTCTTC	CSVEEQGPKYNEQFF
NA	TRBJ1-2	TRBV7-2	NA	TGTGCCAGCAGCCTCGAGATGAATGGCTACACCTTC	CASSLEMNGYTF
NA	TRBJ2-5	TRBV2	NA	TGTGCCAGCAGCGAGGAGGGGGCGAAGACCCAGTACTTC	CASSEEGAKTQYF
NA	TRBJ2-7	TRBV5-1	NA	TGCGCCAGCAGCTTGGCCATCCGCAGGGTCAGGTACGAGCAGTACTTC	CASSLAIRRVRYEQYF